A selection of T cell receptor beta chains follows, all from one sample in a study of T cell responses to AZD1222 COVID-19 vaccine. Produced via immunoSEQ multiplex PCR; TCRdb's table is partial and in-frame only. The data show tens of thousands of clones, over 75% seen once. This sample comprised peripheral blood, obtained on day 0 of AZD1222 vaccination. The receptors were sampled from an adult in good health. CDR3s include the opening cysteine and the closing phenylalanine or tryptophan. The D gene is left open where the match is weak. Where a row states a size, it is once, few, many or the class of an expanded clone; other rows omit it.

J	V	D	size	DNA	CDR3
TRBJ2-1	TRBV3-1/TRBV3-2	TRBD2	.	TGTGCCAGCAGCCCTAGGGGAGCGGGGGCCCAACCTCCCTATAATGAGCAGTTCTTC	CASSPRGAGAQPPYNEQFF
TRBJ2-7	TRBV27	TRBD2	.	TGTGCCAGCAGTCCGGGACTAGCGGGAATCTACGAGCAGTACTTC	CASSPGLAGIYEQYF
TRBJ1-1	TRBV15	.	.	TGTGCCACCAGCAAGGGATACACTGAAGCTTTCTTT	CATSKGYTEAFF
TRBJ1-2	TRBV12-3/TRBV12-4	.	once	TGTGCCAGCCGACTCGGGGGGGTAAATGGCTACACCTTC	CASRLGGVNGYTF
TRBJ1-1	TRBV5-6	.	.	TGTGCCAGCAGCCTACCACAGCGGAACACTGAAGCTTTCTTT	CASSLPQRNTEAFF
TRBJ1-4	TRBV5-1	.	.	TGCGCCAGCAGCTTGGCCGCAGTTTCCAGGGAAAAACTGTTTTTT	CASSLAAVSREKLFF
TRBJ1-2	TRBV30	.	.	TGTGCCTGGAGTGTAGGCAGCTTATATGGCTACACCTTC	CAWSVGSLYGYTF
TRBJ1-2	TRBV13	.	.	TGTGCCAGCAGACTCGTAGGATTTGACTATGGCTACACCTTC	CASRLVGFDYGYTF
TRBJ1-4	TRBV18	.	.	TGTGCCAGCTCACCATTAACAGTCTTGTCTAATGAAAAACTGTTTTTT	CASSPLTVLSNEKLFF
TRBJ1-6	TRBV4-3	.	.	TGCGCCAGCAGCCAAACACAGCGGAATTCACCCCTCCACTTT	CASSQTQRNSPLHF
TRBJ1-6	TRBV5-4	.	.	TGTGCCAGCAGCTTGGGGTCTGGGCAGGGTCATAATTCACCCCTCCACTTT	CASSLGSGQGHNSPLHF
TRBJ2-3	TRBV7-6	.	.	TGTGCCAGCAGTCTTTGGGCCGGGGGCACAGATACGCAGTATTTT	CASSLWAGGTDTQYF
TRBJ2-5	TRBV5-1	TRBD2	.	TGCGCCAGCAGCTTGTTCCGGACTAGGGATCAAGAGACCCAGTACTTC	CASSLFRTRDQETQYF
TRBJ1-2	TRBV6-5	.	few	TGTGCCAGCAGCAGGGACGGACGCACATCTACCTTC	CASSRDGRTSTF
TRBJ2-7	TRBV19	TRBD1	.	TGTGCCAGTAGTATCGGACAGGGTCTAATAAACGAGCAGTACTTC	CASSIGQGLINEQYF
TRBJ2-3	TRBV5-4	TRBD2	.	TGTGCCAGCAGCTTGGCTAGCGGGAGTTTATCAGATACGCAGTATTTT	CASSLASGSLSDTQYF
TRBJ1-1	TRBV29-1	.	.	TGCAGCGTTAGGCCGATAGGGGTTGAAGCTTTCTTT	CSVRPIGVEAFF
TRBJ2-3	TRBV29-1	.	.	TGCAGCGTTCCCGGCCCCTGGACAGATACGCAGTATTTT	CSVPGPWTDTQYF
TRBJ2-5	TRBV15	.	.	TGTGCCACCAGCAGAGATCCAGGGGTGCGAGAGACCCAGTACTTC	CATSRDPGVRETQYF
TRBJ2-4	TRBV19	.	.	TGTGCCAGTAGTATAACTTCACAGGGCAAAAACATTCAGTACTTC	CASSITSQGKNIQYF
TRBJ2-2	TRBV6-5	.	.	TGTGCCAGCAGTTTCTCCCTCTACACCGGGGAGCTGTTTTTT	CASSFSLYTGELFF
TRBJ2-5	TRBV14	TRBD1	.	TGTGCCAGCAGCCAGTTCACCGGGACAGCAAACCAAGAGACCCAGTACTTC	CASSQFTGTANQETQYF
TRBJ1-4	TRBV19	.	.	TGTGCCAGTAGTATAGCGACAGAGGGCGCACAACTGTTTTTT	CASSIATEGAQLFF
TRBJ2-3	TRBV10-3	TRBD1	.	TGTGCCATCAGTTTGACAGGGGGGACAGATACGCAGTATTTT	CAISLTGGTDTQYF
TRBJ1-2	TRBV9	TRBD1	once	TGTGCCAGCAGCCCCGGGGACAGCCTTTATGGCTACACCTTC	CASSPGDSLYGYTF
TRBJ1-1	TRBV15	.	.	TGTGCCACCAGCAGAACCAGGGGTTATACTGAAGCTTTCTTT	CATSRTRGYTEAFF
TRBJ2-6	TRBV7-2	.	.	TGTGCCAGCGACAGCTCTGGGGCCAACGTCCTGACTTTC	CASDSSGANVLTF
TRBJ1-2	TRBV4-3	TRBD1	few	TGCGCCAGCAGCCAAGATACCGGTGGGACAGGGAGCGCTTACTATGGCTACACCTTC	CASSQDTGGTGSAYYGYTF
TRBJ1-2	TRBV29-1	.	.	TGCAGCACCAGGGCAGGCAACTCCTATGGCTACACCTTC	CSTRAGNSYGYTF
TRBJ2-3	TRBV2	.	.	TGTGCCATCGGGCGGTCTAGCGGCACAGATACGCAGTATTTT	CAIGRSSGTDTQYF
TRBJ1-4	TRBV4-3	.	.	TGCGCCAGCAGCCAAGATCGCAGGAATGCAAATGAAAAACTGTTTTTT	CASSQDRRNANEKLFF
TRBJ2-2	TRBV2	TRBD1	.	TGTGCCAGCCGGGACAGACAGCACCGGGAGCTGTTTTTT	CASRDRQHRELFF
TRBJ2-7	TRBV6-1	TRBD1	.	TGTGCCAGCAGAGAAACAGGGGCTACCAGGGCCTACGAGCAGTACTTC	CASRETGATRAYEQYF
TRBJ2-1	TRBV28	TRBD2	.	TGTGCCAGCAGACTCCCCAGAGCGGGAGGGTACAATGAGCAGTTCTTC	CASRLPRAGGYNEQFF
TRBJ1-6	TRBV9	.	.	TGTGCCAGCAGCACGGTTAATTCACCCCTCCACTTT	CASSTVNSPLHF
TRBJ1-1	TRBV2	.	.	TGTGCCAGCAGTGGTACAGGGACTGATGGCACTGAAGCTTTCTTT	CASSGTGTDGTEAFF
TRBJ2-1	TRBV7-2	TRBD2	.	TGTGCCAGCAGCTTAGCGAGCGGGAGGGCCCTCGTGAACAATGAGCAGTTCTTC	CASSLASGRALVNNEQFF
TRBJ2-1	TRBV11-2	TRBD2	.	TGTGCCAGCAGCTCTTACACCGGGGGGTCCTCCTACAATGAGCAGTTCTTC	CASSSYTGGSSYNEQFF
TRBJ2-7	TRBV2	TRBD1	once	TGTGCCAGCAGTAGACCAGGACAGGCTTCCTACGAGCAGTACTTC	CASSRPGQASYEQYF
TRBJ2-2	TRBV5-4	.	.	TGTGCCAGCAGCTTCCAGGGTTCCACCGGGGAGCTGTTTTTT	CASSFQGSTGELFF
TRBJ2-3	TRBV7-6	.	once	TGTGCCAGCAGCCCAGACTACCCAGATACGCAGTATTTT	CASSPDYPDTQYF
TRBJ2-3	TRBV7-2	.	.	TGTGCCAGCAGCTCAGATAGGAATACGCAGTATTTT	CASSSDRNTQYF
TRBJ2-3	TRBV7-2	.	.	TGTGCCAGCAGCTCGACGCCAGATACGCAGTATTTT	CASSSTPDTQYF
TRBJ2-1	TRBV7-2	TRBD2	few	TGTGCCAGCAGAATTAGCGGGGGGTCTTACAATGAGCAGTTCTTC	CASRISGGSYNEQFF
TRBJ1-1	TRBV10-3	TRBD1	.	TGTGCCATCAGGGCGGACAGGGAAGGCACTGAAGCTTTCTTT	CAIRADREGTEAFF
TRBJ1-3	TRBV7-8	.	.	TGTGCCAGCAGCTATCACAGGGTTTCCGGAAACACCATATATTTT	CASSYHRVSGNTIYF
TRBJ1-4	TRBV21-1	.	.	TGTGCCAGCAGCCCCAGGGGGCGACCTCGTTGTGAAAAACTGTTTTTT	CASSPRGRPRCEKLFF
TRBJ2-5	TRBV15	.	.	TGTGCCACCAGCAGAGATGCCTGGGAAGTACAAGAGACCCAGTACTTC	CATSRDAWEVQETQYF
TRBJ2-2	TRBV9	.	.	TGTGCCAGCAGCCCGACGACGGGACTCTTCACCGGGGAGCTGTTTTTT	CASSPTTGLFTGELFF
TRBJ2-2	TRBV3-1/TRBV3-2	.	.	TGTGCCAGCAGCCGCCTGTCACAAGCGAACACCGGGGAGCTGTTTTTT	CASSRLSQANTGELFF
TRBJ1-4	TRBV30	TRBD1	.	TGTGCCTGGAGTGGCGCGACAGGGGTCGGTGAAAAACTGTTTTTT	CAWSGATGVGEKLFF
TRBJ1-5	TRBV7-2	.	few	TGTGCCAGCAGCGCCAAGGTCAATCAGCCCCAGCATTTT	CASSAKVNQPQHF
TRBJ1-3	TRBV18	TRBD1	.	TGTGCCAGCTCAACCGAAAGGACAGGGGCTGGAAACACCATATATTTT	CASSTERTGAGNTIYF
TRBJ1-1	TRBV19	.	.	TGTGCCACCCACAAGGGGGGGACTGAAGCTTTCTTT	CATHKGGTEAFF
TRBJ2-2	TRBV18	TRBD1	.	TGTGCCAGCCGGGACAGCCCCACCGGGGAGCTGTTTTTT	CASRDSPTGELFF
TRBJ2-3	TRBV6-1	.	.	TGTGCCAGCAGTGAAGAAGAGGAGGGCGCAGATACGCAGTATTTT	CASSEEEEGADTQYF
TRBJ1-2	TRBV6-5	TRBD1	.	TGTGCCAGCAGCACGGGGACAGGGGATGGCTACACCTTC	CASSTGTGDGYTF